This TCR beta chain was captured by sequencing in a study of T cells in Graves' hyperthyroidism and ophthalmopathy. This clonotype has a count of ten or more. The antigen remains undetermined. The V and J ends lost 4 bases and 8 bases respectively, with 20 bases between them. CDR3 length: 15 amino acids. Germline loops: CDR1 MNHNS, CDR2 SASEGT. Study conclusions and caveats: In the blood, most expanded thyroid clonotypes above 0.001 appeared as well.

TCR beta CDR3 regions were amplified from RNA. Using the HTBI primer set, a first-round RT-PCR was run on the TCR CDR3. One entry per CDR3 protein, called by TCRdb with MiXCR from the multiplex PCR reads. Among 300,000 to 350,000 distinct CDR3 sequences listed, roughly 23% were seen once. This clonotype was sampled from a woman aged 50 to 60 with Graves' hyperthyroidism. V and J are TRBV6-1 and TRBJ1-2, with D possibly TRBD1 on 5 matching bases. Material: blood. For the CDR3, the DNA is TGTGCCAGCAGTGGAACCCTTCTAGGGGTGACAGGCTACACCTTC. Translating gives CASSGTLLGVTGYTF.